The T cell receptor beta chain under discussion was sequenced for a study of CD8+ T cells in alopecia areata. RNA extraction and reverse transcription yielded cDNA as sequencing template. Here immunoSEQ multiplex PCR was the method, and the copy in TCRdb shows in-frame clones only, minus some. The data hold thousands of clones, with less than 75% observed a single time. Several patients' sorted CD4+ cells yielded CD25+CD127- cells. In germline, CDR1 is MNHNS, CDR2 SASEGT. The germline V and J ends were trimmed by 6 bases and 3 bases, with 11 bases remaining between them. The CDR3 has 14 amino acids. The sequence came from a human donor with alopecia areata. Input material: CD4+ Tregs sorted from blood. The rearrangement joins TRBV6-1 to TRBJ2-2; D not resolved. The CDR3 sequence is CASRVLIDTGELFF. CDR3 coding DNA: TGTGCCAGCAGGGTGTTAATCGACACCGGGGAGCTGTTTTTT.